A single sample is the source of the 31 T cell receptor beta chains below, sequenced in a study of vaccination and CD4 T cells after COVID-19. The assay that was used to sequence DNA from cultured CD4+ T cells was the Oncomine TCR Beta short-read assay. From the PCR reads, TCRdb called clonotypes with MiXCR, one entry per CDR3 protein. The sample holds roughly 7,500 distinct CDR3 sequences, 45% to 50% seen once. Antigens for these TCRs are unknown. The treatment here: roughly 10-day PBMC culture with coronavirus spike peptide pools or control peptides (ViraFEST assay). Material for sequencing was CD4+ T cells from blood, cultured in vitro. These receptors all come from a human donor who had recovered from COVID-19.

This clonotype has a handful of counts. The V and J genes are TRBV12-3 or TRBV12-4 and TRBJ1-6; D remains ambiguous. The CDR3 consists of 15 residues. Trimming took off 2 bases at V and 7 bases at J, with 12 bases between the two ends. Here the CDR3 DNA reads TGTGCCAGCAGTTTACGGGCCCCGGGGAATTCACCCCTCCACTTT. Protein product: CASSLRAPGNSPLHF.

There are a few counts of this clonotype. The V call is TRBV19, the J call TRBJ2-2; perhaps TRBD2 as D (6 bases). The CDR3 runs to 17 residues. Germline-derived CDR1 and CDR2 are LNHDA and SQIVND (reference sequence). Trimming left V 3 bases short and J 3 bases short, with 17 bases between. The CDR3 spells CASSIRDWGRDTGELFF. CDR3 coding DNA: TGTGCCAGTAGTATCCGGGACTGGGGTCGGGACACCGGGGAGCTGTTTTTT.

This clonotype occurred a few times. This chain connects TRBV7-8 to TRBJ2-7, with 8 bases lining up with TRBD1. Trimming took 4 bases from V and 0 from J; bases not matched to a gene: 5. This CDR3 spans 15 amino acids. From germline, CDR1 is SGHVS and CDR2 FQNEAQ. The chain's CDR3 is CASSSRGPSSYEQYF. In DNA form, the CDR3 reads TGTGCCAGCAGCTCCAGGGGGCCCAGCTCCTACGAGCAGTACTTC.

This clonotype turned up a few times. The CDR3 sequence is CASSQGQGWQPQHF. The CDR3 bases are TGTGCCAGCAGCCAAGGACAGGGGTGGCAGCCCCAGCATTTT. The chain combines TRBV6-2 or TRBV6-3 with TRBJ1-5, with TRBD1 matching 9 bases. V was pared by 6 bases and J by 7 bases, with 7 bases of the junction left unmatched. The CDR3 is 14 residues long. Germline lookup yields CDR1 MNHEY and CDR2 SVGEGT.

The V call is TRBV6-1, the J call TRBJ2-1, with 7 bases identical to TRBD2. V shed 6 bases, J shed 3 bases, and the junction held 11 bases outside the gene matches. In germline, CDR1 is MNHNS, CDR2 SASEGT. The CDR3 has 16 residues. This CDR3 is CASSNGPSGLYNEQFF. The DNA of the CDR3 is TGTGCCAGCAGCAACGGGCCTAGCGGACTCTACAATGAGCAGTTCTTC.

The sample holds a few counts of this clonotype. The chain joins TRBV20-1 to TRBJ1-5; D is perhaps TRBD1 (6 bases). Per the germline V gene, CDR1 is DFQATT and CDR2 is SNEGSKA (reference sequence). The CDR3 loop spans 13 amino acids. Trimming pared 3 bases from V and 6 bases from J, leaving 12 bases between. This CDR3 is CSAREGGSQPQHF. The CDR3 DNA follows: TGCAGTGCTAGGGAAGGGGGAAGTCAGCCCCAGCATTTT.

The chain is built from TRBV28 and TRBJ1-1; 7 nucleotides match TRBD1. The CDR3 is 15 amino acids. CDR1 is MDHEN and CDR2 is SYDVKM in the germline V gene. The junction had 7 bases not matched to a gene; V was cut back by 6 bases and J by 0 bases. The CDR3 coding sequence is TGTGCCAGCAGGCTACAGGGACAGATGAACACTGAAGCTTTCTTT. It encodes CASRLQGQMNTEAFF.

This sequence joins TRBV11-3 and TRBJ2-5; TRBD1 or TRBD2 may be the D gene (6 bases each). This CDR3 spans 15 amino acids. CDR1 and CDR2 from the germline V gene are SGHNT and YENEEA. Trimming took off 4 bases at V and 5 bases at J, with 17 bases between the two ends. The CDR3 loop is CASSSRGGLWETQYF. The CDR3 coding sequence is TGTGCCAGCAGCTCTCGTGGGGGGCTGTGGGAGACCCAGTACTTC.

J is TRBJ1-1 and V is TRBV7-8; 8 bases match TRBD1. The junction had 9 bases not matched to a gene; V was cut back by 4 bases and J by 8 bases. The germline V gene encodes CDR1 SGHVS and CDR2 FQNEAQ. This CDR3 is built from 14 residues. The CDR3: CASSSADRGGEAFF. In DNA, the CDR3 is TGTGCCAGCAGCTCGGCCGACAGGGGTGGGGAAGCTTTCTTT.

The CDR3 here is CSARDPHRNEQFF. CDR3 sequence (DNA): TGCAGTGCTAGAGATCCACATAGGAATGAGCAGTTCTTC. The rearrangement uses TRBV20-1 and TRBJ2-1, with no clear D. The CDR3 contains 13 residues. Trimming took off 0 bases at V and 7 bases at J, with 10 bases between the two ends. Germline assignment: CDR1 DFQATT and CDR2 SNEGSKA (reference sequence).

This clonotype was detected a few times. This chain connects TRBV20-1 to TRBJ2-5, with 8 bases aligning to TRBD1. The junction had 4 bases not matched to a gene; V was cut back by 1 base and J by 3 bases. Germline V CDR1 and CDR2: DFQATT, SNEGSKA (reference sequence). The CDR3 loop spans 14 amino acids. CDR3 region: CSARGPDREETQYF. CDR3 DNA sequence: TGCAGTGCTAGAGGCCCGGACAGGGAAGAGACCCAGTACTTC.

This clonotype was observed a handful of times. The chain has TRBV27 and TRBJ1-1, with 7 bases aligning to TRBD1. This CDR3 has 14 residues. CDR1 and CDR2 (germline): MNHEY, SMNVEV (reference sequence). J was trimmed by 1 base and V by 5 bases; bases with no gene match: 4. The CDR3 region has the DNA TGTGCCAGCAGTAAGGGACAGCCGAACACTGAAGCTTTCTTT. Protein product: CASSKGQPNTEAFF.

This clonotype came up once. The rearrangement links TRBV5-4 to TRBJ1-1; D is perhaps TRBD1 (5 bases). The CDR3 is 14 amino acids. Trimming removed 4 bases from V and 0 bases from J, with 10 bases in between. CDR1 is SGHNT and CDR2 is YYREEE in the germline V gene (reference sequence). CDR3 sequence reads: CASSRGVMNTEAFF. The CDR3 DNA is TGTGCCAGCAGCCGAGGGGTGATGAACACTGAAGCTTTCTTT. Full variable domain (rest looked up from reference TRBV5-4 and TRBJ1-1): ETGVTQSPTHLIKTRGQQVTLRCSSQSGHNTVSWYQQALGQGPQFIFQYYREEENGRGNFPPRFSGLQFPNYSSELNVNALELDDSALYLCASSRGVMNTEAFFGQGTRLTVV.

The V call is TRBV7-2, the J call TRBJ1-5; D is ambiguous. Trimming took off 5 bases at V and 10 bases at J, with 9 bases between the two ends. This CDR3 contains 11 residues. Germline values: CDR1 SGHTA, CDR2 FQGNSA. The CDR3 reads CASSAASPQHF. Here the CDR3 DNA reads TGTGCCAGCAGCGCGGCTTCTCCCCAGCATTTT.

V is TRBV20-1 and J is TRBJ1-1, with D perhaps TRBD1 (5 bases). Germline V gene data show CDR1 as DFQATT and CDR2 as SNEGSKA (reference sequence). V lost 5 bases and J 3 bases, leaving 16 bases between the germline ends. The CDR3 contains 14 residues. CDR3 nucleotides: TGCAGTGCTCAGATATGGGGCGAGGACACTGAAGCTTTCTTT. Translation: CSAQIWGEDTEAFF.

This clonotype appeared a few times. V usage is TRBV7-6 and J usage is TRBJ2-5; D unclear. This CDR3 is 13 amino acids long. Looked up from germline, CDR1 is SGHVS and CDR2 is FNYEAQ. Trimming removed 5 bases from V and 3 bases from J, with 10 bases in between. CDR3 in DNA: TGTGCCAGCAGCATCATAAGAGAAGAGACCCAGTACTTC. It yields the protein CASSIIREETQYF.

A few counts support this clonotype. The junction departs from germline at one end; a sequencing error may be responsible. The chain links TRBV7-3 to TRBJ1-2; TRBD1 matches 9 bases. Germline CDR1 reads SGHTA; CDR2 reads FQGTGA. CDR3 size: 16 residues. The DNA for the CDR3 is TGTACCAGCAGTCCCGGGACAGGGAGCGAGGACTATGGCTACACCTTC. It specifies CTSSPGTGSEDYGYTF.

The J gene is TRBJ2-3, the V gene TRBV7-9, with 14 bases that match TRBD2. CDR1 is SEHNR and CDR2 is FQNEAQ in the germline V gene (reference sequence). Trimming cost V 5 bases and J 6 bases; bases outside gene matches: 10. This CDR3 contains 17 residues. The CDR3 loop reads CASSATSGRAISDTQYF. The DNA of the CDR3 is TGTGCCAGCAGCGCGACTAGCGGGAGGGCCATCTCGGATACGCAGTATTTT.

The chain employs TRBV5-4 and TRBJ2-2; 8 bases are shared with TRBD2. This CDR3 has 15 amino acids. Germline values: CDR1 SGHNT, CDR2 YYREEE (reference sequence). Trimming cost V 4 bases and J 6 bases; bases outside gene matches: 8. In nucleotides, the CDR3 is TGTGCCAGCAGCGTCCTAGCGGGTATGGCCGGGGAGCTGTTTTTT. Protein sequence: CASSVLAGMAGELFF.

The chain has TRBV11-3 and TRBJ2-2; D ambiguous. Germline V CDR1 and CDR2: SGHNT, YENEEA. CDR3 size: 14 residues. V gave up 3 bases and J gave up 1 base, with 6 bases separating them. Here the CDR3 reads CASSLYKNTGELFF. DNA of the CDR3: TGTGCCAGCAGCTTGTACAAGAACACCGGGGAGCTGTTTTTT.

This clonotype was counted a few times. V and J are TRBV28 and TRBJ2-5; D gene unclear. Germline V gene lookup returns CDR1 MDHEN and CDR2 SYDVKM. The CDR3 runs 12 residues. Trimming removed 5 bases from V and 10 bases from J, with 14 bases in between. CDR3 in DNA: TGTGCCAGCAGTCCCCCGGCACAAATCCAGTACTTC. As protein: CASSPPAQIQYF. Variable domain in full (rest from reference TRBV28 and TRBJ2-5): DVKVTQSSRYLVKRTGEKVFLECVQDMDHENMFWYRQDPGLGLRLIYFSYDVKMKEKGDIPEGYSVSREKKERFSLILESASTNQTSMYLCASSPPAQIQYFGPGTRLLVL.

This clonotype was observed once. The gene calls are TRBV18 and TRBJ2-7; 7 bases agree with TRBD1. The germline gives CDR1 KGHSH, CDR2 LQKENI. The ends lost 3 bases at V and 2 bases at J; junction bases unmatched: 7. The CDR3 is 15 amino acids. CDR3 protein: CASSPDRVRTYEQYF. The CDR3 nucleotides read TGTGCCAGCTCACCTGACAGGGTAAGAACCTACGAGCAGTACTTC.

CDR3 DNA sequence: TGTGCCAGCAGGGGCGGGGGCTACCGGGTCCAGTACTTC. Translation gives CASRGGGYRVQYF. This chain uses TRBV6-2 or TRBV6-3 with TRBJ2-5, with a weak D call TRBD2 (7 bases). Germline V lookup: CDR1 MNHEY, CDR2 SVGEGT. CDR3 length: 13 amino acids. Deletions cut 6 bases from V and 10 bases from J, with 18 bases between.

Only a few counts were recorded for this clonotype. This chain uses TRBV15 with TRBJ1-4, with D possibly TRBD1 on 6 matching bases. This CDR3 contains 16 residues. Germline V gives CDR1 LNHNV, CDR2 YYDKDF (reference sequence). Deletions cut 2 bases from V and 3 bases from J, with 13 bases between. The CDR3 DNA is TGTGCCACCAGCAGAAGGGGAGGGGGGGCTAATGAAAAACTGTTTTTT. Translation: CATSRRGGGANEKLFF.

This clonotype was observed a single time. The V and J genes are TRBV7-6 and TRBJ1-4; 10 nucleotides align to TRBD1. CDR3 length: 14 residues. Germline CDR1 SGHVS, CDR2 FNYEAQ. V was pared by 4 bases and J by 7 bases, with 3 bases of the junction left unmatched. CDR3 in DNA: TGTGCCAGCAGCTCGACAGGGGGCGTTGAAAAACTGTTTTTT. Translation gives CASSSTGGVEKLFF.

The chain is built from TRBV30 and TRBJ1-2; D remains ambiguous. Germline CDR1 GTSNPN, CDR2 SVGIG (reference sequence). CDR3 length equals 13 residues. V was cut by 0 bases and J by 4 bases, with 9 bases left in between. This CDR3 reads CAWSVSNPYGYTF. The DNA of the CDR3 is TGTGCCTGGAGTGTGTCCAATCCCTATGGCTACACCTTC.

V is TRBV6-2 or TRBV6-3 and J is TRBJ2-5, with a weak D call TRBD2 (7 bases). Trimming removed 6 bases from V and 5 bases from J, with 22 bases in between. This CDR3 contains 16 residues. The germline CDR1 and CDR2 sequences are MNHEY and SVGEGT. The CDR3, as DNA: TGTGCCAGCAGCCCCCGGAGAAGGGGGGGTCGTGAGACCCAGTACTTC. This translates into CASSPRRRGGRETQYF.

By frequency in the sample, this clonotype is medium-sized. The V and J genes are TRBV6-5 and TRBJ2-2; the D gene could be TRBD1 or TRBD2 (5 bases each). Deletions cut 0 bases from V and 4 bases from J, with 12 bases between. This CDR3 contains 16 residues. CDR1 is MNHEY, CDR2 SVGAGI, per germline. CDR3 amino acids: CASSYSRGKGTGELFF. In DNA, the CDR3 is TGTGCCAGCAGTTACTCCCGGGGCAAGGGCACCGGGGAGCTGTTTTTT.

The chain couples TRBV19 to TRBJ2-3; TRBD2 matches 13 bases. Germline trimming cut 7 bases from V and 4 bases from J; bases unmatched to any gene: 5. This CDR3 has 15 amino acids. Looked up from germline, CDR1 is LNHDA and CDR2 is SQIVND (reference sequence). DNA for the CDR3: TGTGCCAGTACCCGGACTAGCGGGAGAGCAGATACGCAGTATTTT. It translates to CASTRTSGRADTQYF.

The rearrangement joins TRBV2 to TRBJ1-1; D is unclear. The length of the CDR3 is 14 residues. The germline V gene has CDR1 SNHLY and CDR2 FYNNEI. V shed 4 bases and J shed 0 bases, with 9 bases lying between them. Here the CDR3 DNA reads TGTGCCAGCAGTGTAGGGCGGCTGAACACTGAAGCTTTCTTT. Translated: CASSVGRLNTEAFF.

V and J are TRBV7-9 and TRBJ2-1; a possible D gene is TRBD2 (5 bases). V was pared by 5 bases and J by 7 bases, with 21 bases between. This CDR3 contains 16 residues. The germline CDR1 and CDR2 sequences are SEHNR and FQNEAQ (reference sequence). CDR3 amino acids: CASSRDPGPSRNEQFF. In DNA form, the CDR3 reads TGTGCCAGCAGCCGGGATCCTGGACCTTCGAGGAATGAGCAGTTCTTC.